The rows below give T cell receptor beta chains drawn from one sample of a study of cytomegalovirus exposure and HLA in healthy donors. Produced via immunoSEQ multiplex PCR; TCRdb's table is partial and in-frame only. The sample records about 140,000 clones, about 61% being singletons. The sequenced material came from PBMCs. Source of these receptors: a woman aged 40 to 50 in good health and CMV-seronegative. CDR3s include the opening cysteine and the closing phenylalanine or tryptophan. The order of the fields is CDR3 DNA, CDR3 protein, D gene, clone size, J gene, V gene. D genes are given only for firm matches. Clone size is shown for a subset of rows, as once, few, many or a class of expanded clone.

CDR3 DNA: TGTGCCAGCAGGTGGGGGGTAGGAGTCGATGAGCAGTTCTTC; CDR3 protein: CASRWGVGVDEQFF; D gene: NA; clone size: NA; J gene: TRBJ2-1; V gene: TRBV4-2
CDR3 DNA: TGTGCCAGCAGCCCAGGGGGCGCGATCTACGAGCAGTACTTC; CDR3 protein: CASSPGGAIYEQYF; D gene: TRBD1; clone size: NA; J gene: TRBJ2-7; V gene: TRBV7-3
CDR3 DNA: TGTGCCGGGGCCTTGAACACTGAAGCTTTCTTT; CDR3 protein: CAGALNTEAFF; D gene: NA; clone size: many; J gene: TRBJ1-1; V gene: TRBV6-1
CDR3 DNA: TGCGCCAGCAGCCAAGATTTCAGCGGTTCCTACAATGAGCAGTTCTTC; CDR3 protein: CASSQDFSGSYNEQFF; D gene: NA; clone size: few; J gene: TRBJ2-1; V gene: TRBV4-1
CDR3 DNA: TGTGCCAGCAGCTTAGACAGCGGGGGAGGCACAGATACGCAGTATTTT; CDR3 protein: CASSLDSGGGTDTQYF; D gene: TRBD2; clone size: NA; J gene: TRBJ2-3; V gene: TRBV11-2
CDR3 DNA: TGTGCCAGCAGTTACGATAGCGGGACCTACAATGAGCAGTTCTTC; CDR3 protein: CASSYDSGTYNEQFF; D gene: TRBD2; clone size: few; J gene: TRBJ2-1; V gene: TRBV6-5
CDR3 DNA: TGTGCCAGCAGCTTGACCGCGGGGGGCGCGGTCCTGGCTAATCAGCCCCAGCATTTT; CDR3 protein: CASSLTAGGAVLANQPQHF; D gene: NA; clone size: few; J gene: TRBJ1-5; V gene: TRBV28
CDR3 DNA: TGCGCCAGCAGCCCACAGGCCGTAACCAATGAGCAGTTCTTC; CDR3 protein: CASSPQAVTNEQFF; D gene: NA; clone size: NA; J gene: TRBJ2-1; V gene: TRBV4-1
CDR3 DNA: TGTGCCAGCAGCGGTAGACAGAGCTATGGCTACACCTTC; CDR3 protein: CASSGRQSYGYTF; D gene: NA; clone size: once; J gene: TRBJ1-2; V gene: TRBV7-9
CDR3 DNA: TGTGCCAGCAGCGTAGAGCGGGACCGCCAAGAGACCCAGTACTTC; CDR3 protein: CASSVERDRQETQYF; D gene: TRBD2; clone size: NA; J gene: TRBJ2-5; V gene: TRBV9
CDR3 DNA: TGTGCCAGCGGACTGGACGAGCCCGGGGTATATAGCAATCAGCCCCAGCATTTT; CDR3 protein: CASGLDEPGVYSNQPQHF; D gene: NA; clone size: NA; J gene: TRBJ1-5; V gene: TRBV28
CDR3 DNA: TGCAGCGTGACTATGGGGGCGGAGCAGTACTTC; CDR3 protein: CSVTMGAEQYF; D gene: NA; clone size: few; J gene: TRBJ2-7; V gene: TRBV29-1
CDR3 DNA: TGTGCCTGGAGTGTGCTGGGGCCCTATGGCTACACCTTC; CDR3 protein: CAWSVLGPYGYTF; D gene: NA; clone size: NA; J gene: TRBJ1-2; V gene: TRBV30
CDR3 DNA: TGTGCCAGCAGCTTCAGGCCCCCGGGGTCACCCCTCCACTTT; CDR3 protein: CASSFRPPGSPLHF; D gene: NA; clone size: NA; J gene: TRBJ1-6; V gene: TRBV13
CDR3 DNA: TGTGCCAGCAGCTTTGACAGGGAGCAGTACTTC; CDR3 protein: CASSFDREQYF; D gene: NA; clone size: few; J gene: TRBJ2-7; V gene: TRBV5-4
CDR3 DNA: TGTGCCAGCAGGACAGGGGTAACTGAAGCTTTCTTT; CDR3 protein: CASRTGVTEAFF; D gene: TRBD1; clone size: NA; J gene: TRBJ1-1; V gene: TRBV6-1
CDR3 DNA: TGTGCCAGCAGTGAATCACTAGCGGGTACTAGCACAGATACGCAGTATTTT; CDR3 protein: CASSESLAGTSTDTQYF; D gene: TRBD2; clone size: NA; J gene: TRBJ2-3; V gene: TRBV25-1
CDR3 DNA: TGTGCCAGCAGCTTAGCGACGGGGAAGGACACTGAAGCTTTCTTT; CDR3 protein: CASSLATGKDTEAFF; D gene: NA; clone size: NA; J gene: TRBJ1-1; V gene: TRBV7-2
CDR3 DNA: TGTGCCAGCAGCTTCTACGAAGACTCCGGGAATAGAGACTTT; CDR3 protein: CASSFYEDSGNRDF; D gene: NA; clone size: NA; J gene: TRBJ1-6; V gene: TRBV5-5
CDR3 DNA: TGTGCCAGCAGTTACTCGACGGACAGAGGGTACGAGCAGTACTTC; CDR3 protein: CASSYSTDRGYEQYF; D gene: NA; clone size: few; J gene: TRBJ2-7; V gene: TRBV6-5